Following are 23 T cell receptor beta chains from one sample sequenced in a study of blood T cell repertoires in COVID-19. Profiled with immunoSEQ multiplex PCR; TCRdb holds only in-frame clones, not every one. Of 350,000 or so clones in the sample, 90% were seen once. Sequencing was done on a sample of peripheral blood. All receptors derive from a man younger than 30 with active or convalescent COVID-19.

The J gene is TRBJ2-3, the V gene TRBV25-1; possible D gene TRBD2, 5 bases. Between the trimmed V and J ends, which lost 10 bases and 0 bases, there was a span of 11 bases. Germline CDR1 MGHDK, CDR2 SYGVNS. The CDR3 extends over 13 amino acids. The CDR3 here is CATRTYSTDTQYF. The CDR3 DNA reads as TGTGCCACCAGGACTTATAGCACAGATACGCAGTATTTT.

DNA for the CDR3: TGTGCCAGCAGTCCGATTGCCGGGCAGGGGGCCTACGAGCAGTACTTC. Amino acid sequence: CASSPIAGQGAYEQYF. This chain connects TRBV27 to TRBJ2-7; 7 positions agree with TRBD1. The CDR3 totals 16 residues. V lost 5 bases and J lost 2; bases outside the gene matches: 12. In germline, CDR1 is MNHEY, CDR2 SMNVEV (reference sequence).

This chain links TRBV23-1 with TRBJ1-3; no clear D. TRBV23-1 is an ORF, and what it does is uncertain. Trimming removed 7 bases at V and 4 bases at J, with 11 bases between. There are 13 residues in the CDR3. Here the CDR3 DNA reads TGCGCCAGCACTCGGGGTAACGGAAACACCATATATTTT. Translation: CASTRGNGNTIYF.

This chain connects TRBV5-1 to TRBJ2-1, with 12 bases matching TRBD1. CDR3 length: 16 amino acids. Germline assignment: CDR1 SGHRS and CDR2 YFSETQ. With 4 bases clipped from V and 2 bases from J, the junction kept 4 bases outside the gene matches. The CDR3 DNA reads as TGCGCCAGCAGCCTGGGACAGGGGGCTACCTACAATGAGCAGTTCTTC. It encodes CASSLGQGATYNEQFF.

The chain uses TRBV19 and TRBJ1-2; D is perhaps TRBD1 (6 bases). The CDR3 has 13 residues. Deletions cut 3 bases from V and 7 bases from J, with 12 bases between. CDR1 and CDR2 from the germline V gene are LNHDA and SQIVND (reference sequence). CDR3 nucleotides: TGTGCCAGTAGTATGTACAGGGAGGGTGGCTACACCTTC. This sequence encodes CASSMYREGGYTF.

The chain recombines TRBV19 with TRBJ2-7; 9 bases line up with TRBD2. Germline values: CDR1 LNHDA, CDR2 SQIVND (reference sequence). J gave up 2 bases and V 1 base, and 12 bases lay outside the gene matches. The CDR3 contains 18 residues. CDR3 sequence (DNA): TGTGCCAGTAGTATAGTAGCGGCTAGCGGGAACTACCCCTACGAGCAGTACTTC. It yields the protein CASSIVAASGNYPYEQYF.

Worth noting for this clone: Other DNA sequences within the sample encode an identical CDR3. The chain uses TRBV19 and TRBJ1-3, with D unresolved. This CDR3 is 14 amino acids long. Germline V gene lookup returns CDR1 LNHDA and CDR2 SQIVND (reference sequence). The V end was cut by 3 bases, the J end by 0 bases, with 6 bases between. For the CDR3, the DNA is TGTGCCAGTAGTATTTCAGTCTCTGGAAACACCATATATTTT. Amino acids: CASSISVSGNTIYF.

The CDR3 DNA is TGCGCCAGCAGCCGCTCAGGAGGTGTATCCGCCGGGGAGCTGTTTTTT. It is translated as CASSRSGGVSAGELFF. The chain joins TRBV5-1 to TRBJ2-2, with TRBD2 as a possible D gene (5 bases). Trimming took off 4 bases at V and 6 bases at J, with 19 bases between the two ends. The CDR3 length is 16 residues. Germline loops: CDR1 SGHRS, CDR2 YFSETQ.

The chain combines TRBV7-9 with TRBJ1-1; D is unclear. CDR1 SEHNR and CDR2 FQNEAQ come from the germline V gene (reference sequence). The V gene lost 6 bases and the J gene lost 4 bases, with 15 bases spanning the gap. The CDR3 extends over 14 amino acids. The CDR3 DNA sequence: TGTGCCAGCAGTCGTACCCCGCCGGGCACTGAAGCTTTCTTT. Amino acids: CASSRTPPGTEAFF.

The chain is built from TRBV30 and TRBJ2-3, with D perhaps matching TRBD2 (5 bases). There are 14 residues in the CDR3. Germline V gene sequence: CDR1 GTSNPN, CDR2 SVGIG (reference sequence). V lost 2 bases to trimming and J lost 2 bases, with 11 bases between them. DNA of the CDR3: TGTGCCTGGAGTCCAGCGGTAATCACAGATACGCAGTATTTT. Protein: CAWSPAVITDTQYF.

This clone has only one observation. V and J are TRBV5-4 and TRBJ2-3, with a tentative D call TRBD2 (5 bases). Germline V CDR1 and CDR2: SGHNT, YYREEE (reference sequence). The CDR3 length is 16 residues. The V gene lost 3 bases and the J gene lost 4 bases, with 18 bases spanning the gap. The CDR3 DNA reads TGTGCCAGCAGCTCGCGGGCCGGTAGCAGCCCAGATACGCAGTATTTT. Its translation: CASSSRAGSSPDTQYF.

Here the CDR3 DNA reads TGTGCCAGCAGTCCCCACAGCCGCTCCTACGAGCAGTACTTC. It yields the protein CASSPHSRSYEQYF. The rearrangement links TRBV7-9 to TRBJ2-7; D is unresolved. This CDR3 contains 14 residues. The V end lost 6 bases, the J end lost 0 bases, and 12 bases lay between the germline ends. Germline V gene lookup returns CDR1 SEHNR and CDR2 FQNEAQ (reference sequence).

This chain connects TRBV2 to TRBJ1-3, with TRBD1 matching 10 bases. The CDR3 has 14 residues. V dropped 6 bases and J dropped 6; count of bases not matched to a gene: 5. CDR1 and CDR2 from the germline V gene are SNHLY and FYNNEI. The CDR3 DNA reads as TGTGCCAGCAGAGGGACAGGGGTTGAAAACACCATATATTTT. Its translation: CASRGTGVENTIYF.

The V call is TRBV28, the J call TRBJ2-1, with 11 positions matching TRBD1. Germline CDR1 is MDHEN and CDR2 is SYDVKM. V lost 5 bases to trimming and J lost 6 bases; unmatched junction nucleotides: 6. CDR3 length: 15 amino acids. CDR3 residues: CASSNPGQGGNEQFF. The CDR3, as DNA: TGTGCCAGCAGTAATCCGGGACAGGGGGGCAATGAGCAGTTCTTC.

J is TRBJ1-5 and V is TRBV7-2, with a possible D match to TRBD1 (5 bases). Germline assignment: CDR1 SGHTA and CDR2 FQGNSA. This CDR3 comprises 15 residues. V dropped 5 bases and J dropped 2 bases, with 13 bases sitting between them. CDR3 nucleotide sequence: TGTGCCAGCAGCCTACAGGCAAACGGCAATCAGCCCCAGCATTTT. It specifies CASSLQANGNQPQHF.

This clone appeared once. CDR3 in DNA: TGTGCCAGCAGTTTAACTACCAATGAGCAGTTCTTC. Protein sequence: CASSLTTNEQFF. The genes are TRBV28 and TRBJ2-1; D is undetermined. V lost 2 bases, J lost 6 bases, and 5 bases lay in between. CDR1 MDHEN and CDR2 SYDVKM come from the germline V gene. The CDR3 runs 12 residues.

V and J are TRBV7-2 and TRBJ1-1; 9 bases match TRBD1. V dropped 5 bases and J dropped 5; count of bases not matched to a gene: 9. The CDR3 spans 15 residues. The V gene's germline CDR1 is SGHTA and CDR2 FQGNSA. In nucleotides, the CDR3 is TGTGCCAGCAGCCTCCAGAACAGGGGGCGAACTGAAGCTTTCTTT. Translating gives CASSLQNRGRTEAFF.

The rearrangement links TRBV28 to TRBJ2-3; tentatively, D is TRBD2 (6 bases). This CDR3 region has 14 residues. The V gene's germline CDR1 is MDHEN and CDR2 SYDVKM. The germline V and J ends were trimmed by 6 bases and 1 base, with 11 bases remaining between them. Here the CDR3 reads CASSLAKGTDTQYF. The CDR3 region has the DNA TGTGCCAGCAGCCTAGCGAAAGGCACAGATACGCAGTATTTT.

The V call is TRBV3-1 (or the pseudogene TRBV3-2), the J call TRBJ2-7; 7 bases match TRBD2. CDR1 and CDR2 from the germline V gene are LGHDT and YNNKEL (reference sequence). The CDR3 spans 16 residues. V was clipped by 1 base and J by 4 bases; unmatched bases: 10. The CDR3 DNA sequence: TGTGCCAGCAGCCAAGGCGGGACGTCGGGGGGTTACGAGCAGTACTTC. Encoded protein: CASSQGGTSGGYEQYF.

This clone was observed a single time. The rearrangement links TRBV3-1 (or the pseudogene TRBV3-2) to TRBJ1-2; 8 bases fit TRBD1. The CDR3 consists of 15 residues. The junction had 7 bases not matched to a gene; V was cut back by 3 bases and J by 4 bases. CDR1 LGHDT and CDR2 YNNKEL come from the germline V gene (reference sequence). The CDR3 DNA reads TGTGCCAGCAGCCACGGGACAGGCCTCGGCTATGGCTACACCTTC. Its translation is CASSHGTGLGYGYTF.

The chain joins TRBV5-8 to TRBJ1-1; 9 nucleotides match TRBD1. The germline CDR1 and CDR2 sequences are SGHTS and YDEGEE. This CDR3 contains 16 residues. The junction had 12 bases not matched to a gene; V was cut back by 4 bases and J by 5 bases. The DNA of the CDR3 is TGTGCCAGCAGCCCCGGACAGGGGCAGGGTGGAACTGAAGCTTTCTTT. It encodes CASSPGQGQGGTEAFF.

The V and J genes are TRBV24-1 and TRBJ2-7; D may be TRBD1 (6 bases). V dropped 1 base and J dropped 2 bases, with 14 bases sitting between them. Germline CDR1 KGHDR, CDR2 SFDVKD. This CDR3 has 16 amino acids. The CDR3 here is CATSDLQGHRAYEQYF. The CDR3 DNA reads TGTGCCACCAGTGATTTACAGGGCCACCGCGCCTACGAGCAGTACTTC.

In DNA form, the CDR3 reads TGTGCCAGCGATAACAGAGGACTTGCTCGTTCACCCCTCCACTTT. This encodes CASDNRGLARSPLHF. V is TRBV7-2 and J is TRBJ1-6; no firm D call. Germline V CDR1 and CDR2: SGHTA, FQGNSA. The germline V and J ends were trimmed by 8 bases and 9 bases, with 20 bases remaining between them. This CDR3 spans 15 amino acids.